Below, 11 T cell receptor beta chains from the same sample are listed, as sequenced in a study of blood T cell repertoires in COVID-19. Sequencing was performed with immunoSEQ multiplex PCR; in TCRdb, only in-frame clones are kept and a portion is missing. The sample gives 250,000 to 400,000 clones, about 85% of which show up once; about 2% is in the top ten. Sequenced sample: PBMCs or T cells enriched from blood (not recorded which). Receptor source: a woman aged 25 to 39 who had been exposed to COVID-19.

The J gene is TRBJ2-1, the V gene TRBV18; TRBD1 agrees at 9 bases. The CDR3 sequence is 15 residues long. V shed 3 bases and J 6 bases; nucleotides not matched to a gene: 6. Looked up from germline, CDR1 is KGHSH and CDR2 is LQKENI. In DNA form, the CDR3 reads TGTGCCAGCTCACCGGGACAGGGTTCGAGCAATGAGCAGTTCTTC. As protein: CASSPGQGSSNEQFF.

V gene TRBV5-1 combines with J gene TRBJ1-1, with a tentative D call TRBD1 (6 bases). Germline V gene sequence: CDR1 SGHRS, CDR2 YFSETQ. Trimming stripped 3 bases from V and 3 bases from J, with 18 bases between. The CDR3 loop spans 16 amino acids. CDR3 residues: CASSSTGILGDTEAFF. Written as DNA, the CDR3 is TGCGCCAGCAGCTCCACAGGGATCCTTGGGGACACTGAAGCTTTCTTT.

The chain carries TRBV5-6 and TRBJ1-1, with D possibly matching TRBD1 (5 bases). From germline, CDR1 is SGHDT and CDR2 YYEEEE. This CDR3 has 14 amino acids. Trimming removed 2 bases at V and 1 base at J, with 9 bases between. CDR3 sequence: CASSFFQGNTEAFF. CDR3 coding DNA: TGTGCCAGCAGCTTTTTCCAGGGGAACACTGAAGCTTTCTTT.

The genes are TRBV3-1 (or the pseudogene TRBV3-2) and TRBJ1-5; D unresolved. V was pared by 6 bases and J by 2 bases, with 23 bases between. This CDR3 spans 18 amino acids. The V gene's germline CDR1 is LGHDT and CDR2 YNNKEL (reference sequence). CDR3 loop: CASSQPCELRGGNQPQHF. CDR3 DNA: TGTGCCAGCAGTCAGCCGTGCGAATTACGCGGGGGCAATCAGCCCCAGCATTTT.

The V and J genes are TRBV19 and TRBJ1-6, with D maybe TRBD1 (5 bases). The CDR3 has 14 amino acids. V lost 7 bases, J lost 7 bases, and 14 bases lay in between. Looked up from germline, CDR1 is LNHDA and CDR2 is SQIVND (reference sequence). The CDR3, as DNA: TGTGCCAGTACCCCAAGGAGGGGAAATTCACCCCTCCACTTT. Protein sequence: CASTPRRGNSPLHF.

This sequence joins TRBV19 and TRBJ1-5; 7 bases align to TRBD1. The CDR3 contains 15 residues. The germline CDR1 and CDR2 sequences are LNHDA and SQIVND (reference sequence). The trim removed 5 bases at V and 6 bases at J, leaving 10 bases unmatched. The CDR3 region is CASSPKDRSLQPQHF. In DNA, the CDR3 is TGTGCCAGTAGTCCGAAGGACAGGTCTCTTCAGCCCCAGCATTTT.

This clone was seen just once. The chain couples TRBV19 to TRBJ2-6, with 7 bases aligning to TRBD2. V was pared by 10 bases and J by 0 bases, with 18 bases of the junction left unmatched. This CDR3 is 19 amino acids long. Per germline, CDR1 LNHDA and CDR2 SQIVND (reference sequence). The CDR3 is CATGGRGVLPGSGANVLTF. CDR3 coding DNA: TGTGCCACCGGGGGGAGGGGCGTCCTTCCCGGCTCTGGGGCCAACGTCCTGACTTTC. Full variable domain (remainder filled in from reference TRBV19 and TRBJ2-6): DGGITQSPKYLFRKEGQNVTLSCEQNLNHDAMYWYRQDPGQGLRLIYYSQIVNDFQKGDIAEGYSVSREKKESFPLTVTSAQKNPTAFYLCATGGRGVLPGSGANVLTFGAGSRLTVL.

This chain uses TRBV12-3 or TRBV12-4 with TRBJ1-2; D unclear. The length of the CDR3 is 13 residues. The V and J ends lost 1 base and 4 bases respectively, with 7 bases between them. The CDR3 region has the DNA TGTGCCAGCAGTTTAGAAGGGAGCTATGGCTACACCTTC. This gives the protein CASSLEGSYGYTF.

The chain has TRBV2 and TRBJ2-3, with D tentatively TRBD1 (5 bases). The CDR3 is 14 residues long. The germline V gene encodes CDR1 SNHLY and CDR2 FYNNEI. V was clipped by 5 bases and J by 0 bases, with 9 bases between them. CDR3 sequence (DNA): TGTGCCAGCAGTCTACAGGCTAGCACAGATACGCAGTATTTT. It codes for CASSLQASTDTQYF.

This clone was picked up a small number of times. The chain employs TRBV11-2 and TRBJ2-5; 8 bases fit TRBD2. Germline V gene lookup returns CDR1 SGHAT and CDR2 FQNNGV. The CDR3 consists of 15 residues. After removal of 5 bases from V and 5 bases from J, the junction contained 10 bases not matched to a gene. The CDR3 reads CASSGTSGAAETQYF. CDR3 in DNA: TGTGCCAGCAGCGGAACTAGCGGAGCGGCGGAGACCCAGTACTTC.

V gene TRBV19 combines with J gene TRBJ1-1, with TRBD1 matching 10 bases. This CDR3 has 13 residues. CDR1 is LNHDA, CDR2 SQIVND, per germline (reference sequence). V shed 5 bases and J 4 bases; nucleotides not matched to a gene: 1. CDR3 region: CASSGQGGTEAFF. CDR3 DNA: TGTGCCAGTAGTGGACAGGGGGGCACTGAAGCTTTCTTT.